The sequence of this T cell receptor (beta chain) was determined in a study of shared clonotypes between healthy human individuals. Study conclusions and caveats: When naive CD4 clonotypes were compared across a few donors, 5% to 5.5% were shared. Represented diversity, genetic and exposure-history alike, was limited by few donors.

Assay used: immunoSEQ multiplex PCR; TCRdb lists only in-frame clones, some missing. The profile shows 2 million to 2.5 million clones, about nine tenths of them singletons. A remark on this clone: Its specificity is unknown.

V was clipped by 0 bases and J by 4 bases; unmatched bases: 4. Germline lookup yields CDR1 SGDLS and CDR2 YYNGEE. This CDR3 spans 15 amino acids. Negatively enriched CD4+ T cells were divided by CD45RA into naive and memory. The chain carries TRBV9 and TRBJ2-5; 9 positions match TRBD2. The material sequenced was naive CD4+ T cells from PBMCs. This sample's subset: CD45RA+ positively selected. The clonotype was recovered from a man aged 18-30 years in good health. Some clones in this sample may be carry-over from other donors' samples. For the CDR3, the DNA is TGTGCCAGCAGCGTAGCCCCTAGCGGGACAGAGACCCAGTACTTC. Its protein product is CASSVAPSGTETQYF.